Following are 18 T cell receptor beta chains from one sample sequenced in a study of T-cell reconstitution after alpha-beta-depleted transplantation in children. Unique molecular identifiers were built into the TCRbeta library. In TCRdb, the PCR reads were re-called with MiXCR into one record per CDR3 protein. The sample carries 70,000 to 95,000 distinct CDR3 sequences, less than 20% recorded once. The source was PBMCs, mostly from graft donor cells, collected 360 days after TCRalphabeta/CD19-depleted stem cell transplant. The receptors derive from a male patient between 2 and 10 years old who had a stem cell transplant for acute lymphoblastic leukemia, so the T cells may come from the graft donor.

This clonotype has a handful of counts. This chain links TRBV11-1 with TRBJ2-4; D is perhaps TRBD1 (5 bases). The CDR3 sequence is 13 residues long. Germline CDR1 is SGHAT and CDR2 is FQDESV (reference sequence). V dropped 9 bases and J dropped 6 bases, with 15 bases sitting between them. The CDR3 DNA is TGTGCCAGTAATACAGGTCCCGGAAACATTCAGTACTTC. Its translation is CASNTGPGNIQYF. The full variable domain, its missing parts supplied by reference TRBV11-1 and TRBJ2-4, is EAEVAQSPRYKITEKSQAVAFWCDPISGHATLYWYRQILGQGPELLVQFQDESVVDDSQLPKDRFSAERLKGVDSTLKIQPAELGDSAMYLCASNTGPGNIQYFGAGTRLSVL.

The chain combines TRBV7-8 with TRBJ2-3; maybe TRBD1 (6 bases). V was clipped by 2 bases and J by 2 bases, with 11 bases between them. The length of the CDR3 is 15 residues. Germline values: CDR1 SGHVS, CDR2 FQNEAQ. DNA of the CDR3: TGTGCCAGCAGCTTACTGGCAGGGGCCACAGATACGCAGTATTTT. Translating it yields CASSLLAGATDTQYF.

This clonotype was seen many times. The chain has TRBV4-1 and TRBJ1-1, with a weak D call TRBD1 (5 bases). CDR1 is MGHRA, CDR2 YSYEKL, per germline. V was pared by 5 bases and J by 1 base, with 11 bases between. This CDR3 comprises 14 residues. CDR3 in DNA: TGCGCCAGCAGCACTCGGGGGGGGAACACTGAAGCTTTCTTT. Amino acids: CASSTRGGNTEAFF.

In this sample, this clonotype turned up a few times. The chain joins TRBV28 to TRBJ1-2; TRBD1 might be the D (5 bases). CDR3 length: 16 amino acids. In germline, CDR1 is MDHEN, CDR2 SYDVKM. V lost 5 bases, J lost 1 base, and 17 bases lay in between. CDR3 DNA sequence: TGTGCCAGCAGTCCCTTCGGGGCGCGGCTTAACTATGGCTACACCTTC. Translated, it gives CASSPFGARLNYGYTF.

The table lists this clonotype with a few counts. The chain combines TRBV2 with TRBJ2-5; 7 nucleotides match TRBD1. In germline, CDR1 is SNHLY, CDR2 FYNNEI. Trimming at V came to 5 bases and at J to 1 base, leaving 7 bases not matched to a gene. CDR3 length equals 15 residues. DNA of the CDR3: TGTGCCAGCAGTAACTTCAGGGGGTCCCAAGAGACCCAGTACTTC. Its translation is CASSNFRGSQETQYF.

The chain couples TRBV5-1 to TRBJ2-7, with D unresolved. Per the germline V gene, CDR1 is SGHRS and CDR2 is YFSETQ. V shed 10 bases and J shed 5 bases, with 25 bases lying between them. The CDR3 has 15 residues. In DNA form, the CDR3 reads TGCGCCTCAAGCTTGGATGGTCGGCCCTCGAACGAGCAGTACTTC. Amino acid sequence: CASSLDGRPSNEQYF.

The CDR3 DNA follows: TGTGCCAGCAGTTTGACTAGCGACTCCTACGAGCAGTACTTC. This sequence encodes CASSLTSDSYEQYF. The chain is built from TRBV27 and TRBJ2-7, with 8 bases matching TRBD2. Germline V CDR1 and CDR2: MNHEY, SMNVEV (reference sequence). J lost 0 bases, V lost 3 bases, and 1 base had no gene match. The CDR3 runs 14 residues.

The V call is TRBV20-1, the J call TRBJ2-1; TRBD2 aligns across 8 bases. V lost 0 bases and J lost 4; bases outside the gene matches: 5. CDR1 DFQATT and CDR2 SNEGSKA come from the germline V gene (reference sequence). CDR3 length equals 15 residues. The CDR3 nucleotides are TGCAGTGCTAGAGATTTGGCTAGCGGGTACAATGAGCAGTTCTTC. Amino acids: CSARDLASGYNEQFF.

The chain joins TRBV20-1 to TRBJ2-1; 9 bases line up with TRBD2. Germline CDR1 reads DFQATT; CDR2 reads SNEGSKA (reference sequence). CDR3 length equals 13 residues. V dropped 5 bases and J dropped 7; count of bases not matched to a gene: 6. In nucleotides, the CDR3 is TGCAGTGCTCGAGCGGGAGGAGATAATGAGCAGTTCTTC. Amino acids: CSARAGGDNEQFF.

Only a few counts were recorded for this clonotype. CDR3 DNA sequence: TGTGCCAGCAGTTGGGGACAGGGGGGAAAACTGTTTTTT. Protein product: CASSWGQGGKLFF. The chain employs TRBV6-5 and TRBJ1-4; 11 nucleotides match TRBD1. This CDR3 spans 13 amino acids. V gave up 4 bases and J gave up 10 bases; unmatched junction bases: 2. Germline lookup yields CDR1 MNHEY and CDR2 SVGAGI.

This clonotype showed up many times. The genes are TRBV12-3 or TRBV12-4 and TRBJ2-5, with a weak D call TRBD1 (6 bases). CDR3 length: 17 residues. Between the trimmed V and J ends, which lost 2 bases and 1 base, there was a span of 17 bases. CDR3 protein: CASSLRAGVAFQETQYF. The CDR3 DNA reads as TGTGCCAGCAGTTTAAGGGCAGGGGTGGCTTTCCAAGAGACCCAGTACTTC.

At least ten counts were recorded for this clonotype. The CDR3 sequence: CASSLLASGYYNEQFF. The CDR3 DNA reads as TGTGCCAGCAGCTTATTGGCTAGCGGATACTACAATGAGCAGTTCTTC. The chain joins TRBV7-2 to TRBJ2-1; 7 bases are a match to TRBD2. V lost 2 bases and J lost 3; bases outside the gene matches: 7. The CDR3 is 16 residues long. The V gene's germline CDR1 is SGHTA and CDR2 FQGNSA. Based on the CDR3 plus reference TRBV7-2 and TRBJ2-1, the full variable domain is GAGVSQSPSNKVTEKGKDVELRCDPISGHTALYWYRQSLGQGLEFLIYFQGNSAPDKSGLPSDRFSAERTGGSVSTLTIQRTQQEDSAVYLCASSLLASGYYNEQFFGPGTRLTVL.

This clonotype came up a few times. The rearrangement links TRBV20-1 to TRBJ2-5; D perhaps matches TRBD2 (6 bases). Trimming shortened V by 1 base and J by 1 base, and 16 bases separated the two germline ends. Per germline, CDR1 DFQATT and CDR2 SNEGSKA (reference sequence). The CDR3 has 16 amino acids. The CDR3 spells CSARGRGHRPQETQYF. The CDR3 DNA reads TGCAGTGCTAGAGGGCGGGGTCATCGCCCCCAAGAGACCCAGTACTTC.

This clonotype was observed a handful of times. V gene TRBV4-2 combines with J gene TRBJ2-5; 7 positions agree with TRBD2. There are 17 residues in the CDR3. The V segment lost 0 bases and the J segment 2 bases; nucleotides outside the gene matches: 9. The V gene's germline CDR1 is LGHNA and CDR2 YNFKEQ. DNA of the CDR3: TGTGCCAGCAGCCAAGACGGATTAGCGGGCATTCAAGAGACCCAGTACTTC. Translating it yields CASSQDGLAGIQETQYF.

The chain has TRBV5-1 and TRBJ2-7; D is perhaps TRBD2 (5 bases). The V end was cut by 4 bases, the J end by 4 bases, with 15 bases between. Germline loops: CDR1 SGHRS, CDR2 YFSETQ. There are 14 residues in the CDR3. CDR3 in DNA: TGCGCCAGCAGCCCCCTGGCGGGTGCGTACGAGCAGTACTTC. The encoded protein is CASSPLAGAYEQYF. Full variable domain (outside the CDR3, taken from reference TRBV5-1 and TRBJ2-7): KAGVTQTPRYLIKTRGQQVTLSCSPISGHRSVSWYQQTPGQGLQFLFEYFSETQRNKGNFPGRFSGRQFSNSRSEMNVSTLELGDSALYLCASSPLAGAYEQYFGPGTRLTVT.

This sequence joins TRBV5-6 and TRBJ2-7; the match to TRBD1 covers 10 bases. The CDR3 is 13 amino acids. Germline trimming cut 4 bases from V and 6 bases from J; bases unmatched to any gene: 4. CDR1 is SGHDT and CDR2 is YYEEEE in the germline V gene. The CDR3 loop reads CASSGDRGLEQYF. The CDR3 bases are TGTGCCAGCAGCGGCGACAGGGGGCTCGAGCAGTACTTC.

The chain uses TRBV5-1 and TRBJ2-3; 7 nucleotides line up with TRBD2. Germline values: CDR1 SGHRS, CDR2 YFSETQ. The CDR3 consists of 15 residues. V was pared by 3 bases and J by 0 bases, with 4 bases of the junction left unmatched. DNA for the CDR3: TGCGCCAGCAGCTACAGCGGGGCTAGCACAGATACGCAGTATTTT. Protein sequence: CASSYSGASTDTQYF. The full variable domain, in which reference TRBV5-1 and TRBJ2-3 provide the parts outside the CDR3, is KAGVTQTPRYLIKTRGQQVTLSCSPISGHRSVSWYQQTPGQGLQFLFEYFSETQRNKGNFPGRFSGRQFSNSRSEMNVSTLELGDSALYLCASSYSGASTDTQYFGPGTRLTVL.

This clonotype showed up just a few times. This chain joins TRBV5-1 and TRBJ2-7, with TRBD2 identical over 9 bases. The CDR3 has 16 amino acids. Trimming took 0 bases from V and 2 from J; bases not matched to a gene: 6. Germline V CDR1 and CDR2: SGHRS, YFSETQ. The chain's CDR3 is CASSLGSGRSPYEQYF. In DNA form, the CDR3 reads TGCGCCAGCAGCTTGGGAAGCGGGAGGAGTCCCTACGAGCAGTACTTC.